These T cell receptor beta chains were read from a single sample in a study of blood T cell repertoires in COVID-19. Here immunoSEQ multiplex PCR was the method, and the copy in TCRdb shows in-frame clones only, minus some. Among approximately 170,000 clones listed, approximately 87% were seen once. The specimen was peripheral blood. These receptors were taken from a woman aged 55-70 years with COVID-19, enrolled during active disease. Each CDR3 is given with its conserved first and last residue. Each record gives: J gene, D gene, clone size, V gene, CDR3 protein, CDR3 DNA. The D gene is left open where the match is weak. Not all rows give a size; the values are once, few, many and, for expanded clones, a class.

J: TRBJ1-2; D: -; size: -; V: TRBV10-3; CDR3: CAISEGGARSGYTF; DNA: TGTGCCATCAGTGAGGGGGGCGCACGGAGTGGCTACACCTTC
J: TRBJ2-1; D: TRBD2; size: -; V: TRBV9; CDR3: CASSPPSGLAGATYNEQFF; DNA: TGTGCCAGCAGCCCCCCAAGTGGGCTAGCGGGTGCGACCTACAATGAGCAGTTCTTC
J: TRBJ2-1; D: TRBD2; size: -; V: TRBV24-1; CDR3: CATSHLAGVSEQFF; DNA: TGTGCCACCAGTCACCTAGCGGGAGTTTCTGAGCAGTTCTTC
J: TRBJ1-1; D: TRBD1; size: -; V: TRBV19; CDR3: CASSMGGQGLGTEAFF; DNA: TGTGCCAGTAGTATGGGGGGACAGGGGTTGGGAACTGAAGCTTTCTTT
J: TRBJ2-3; D: -; size: -; V: TRBV6-2/TRBV6-3; CDR3: CASSYVAQDTQYF; DNA: TGTGCCAGCAGTTACGTAGCTCAAGATACGCAGTATTTT
J: TRBJ2-3; D: TRBD2; size: -; V: TRBV4-3; CDR3: CASSQAGGGPMEDTQYF; DNA: TGCGCCAGCAGCCAGGCGGGGGGAGGGCCGATGGAGGATACGCAGTATTTT
J: TRBJ2-5; D: TRBD1; size: -; V: TRBV19; CDR3: CASRPDRGGGETQYF; DNA: TGTGCCAGTAGACCTGACAGGGGAGGTGGTGAGACCCAGTACTTC
J: TRBJ2-1; D: TRBD1; size: -; V: TRBV27; CDR3: CASRYQGQGYNEQFF; DNA: TGTGCCAGCAGGTACCAGGGACAGGGCTACAATGAGCAGTTCTTC
J: TRBJ1-6; D: -; size: -; V: TRBV5-1; CDR3: CASSSDMNSPLHF; DNA: TGCGCCAGCAGCTCGGACATGAATTCACCCCTCCACTTT
J: TRBJ1-5; D: TRBD1; size: -; V: TRBV6-6; CDR3: CASSYQGAGQPQHF; DNA: TGTGCCAGCAGTTATCAGGGGGCCGGTCAGCCCCAGCATTTT
J: TRBJ1-5; D: TRBD1; size: -; V: TRBV18; CDR3: CASSPETGGWSYSNQPQHF; DNA: TGTGCCAGCTCACCGGAAACAGGGGGCTGGAGTTATAGCAATCAGCCCCAGCATTTT
J: TRBJ1-3; D: -; size: -; V: TRBV27; CDR3: CASSLGPAADGNTIYF; DNA: TGTGCCAGCAGTTTAGGCCCCGCCGCGGATGGAAACACCATATATTTT
J: TRBJ2-5; D: TRBD2; size: -; V: TRBV7-2; CDR3: CASSLGLARETQYF; DNA: TGTGCCAGCAGCTTGGGACTAGCTCGAGAGACCCAGTACTTC
J: TRBJ1-2; D: -; size: -; V: TRBV19; CDR3: CASTSTGKPVVGYTF; DNA: TGTGCCAGTACCAGTACGGGGAAGCCCGTGGTTGGCTACACCTTC
J: TRBJ2-3; D: TRBD2; size: -; V: TRBV7-2; CDR3: CASSLVAGGADTQYF; DNA: TGTGCCAGCAGCTTAGTGGCGGGAGGCGCAGATACGCAGTATTTT
J: TRBJ1-6; D: -; size: -; V: TRBV27; CDR3: CASSFKWFGDSPLHF; DNA: TGTGCCAGCAGTTTTAAGTGGTTTGGAGATTCACCCCTCCACTTT
J: TRBJ1-6; D: -; size: once; V: TRBV7-2; CDR3: CASSPTPGVSYNSPLHF; DNA: TGTGCCAGCAGCCCCACCCCAGGGGTATCCTATAATTCACCCCTCCACTTT
J: TRBJ1-1; D: -; size: -; V: TRBV9; CDR3: CASSVGGRVGTEAFF; DNA: TGTGCCAGCAGCGTAGGAGGCAGGGTGGGGACTGAAGCTTTCTTT
J: TRBJ1-6; D: -; size: -; V: TRBV7-9; CDR3: CASSYWASSYNSPLHF; DNA: TGTGCCAGCAGCTACTGGGCGAGCTCCTATAATTCACCCCTCCACTTT
J: TRBJ2-7; D: TRBD2; size: once; V: TRBV4-3; CDR3: CASSQVGIGASGYEQYF; DNA: TGCGCCAGCAGCCAAGTTGGGATTGGGGCTAGCGGCTACGAGCAGTACTTC
J: TRBJ2-7; D: -; size: -; V: TRBV29-1; CDR3: CSAQDRGGIYEQYF; DNA: TGCAGCGCCCAAGATAGGGGGGGCATCTACGAGCAGTACTTC
J: TRBJ2-1; D: -; size: -; V: TRBV27; CDR3: CASRKSSYNEQFF; DNA: TGTGCCAGCCGTAAGAGCTCCTACAATGAGCAGTTCTTC
J: TRBJ1-5; D: TRBD1; size: -; V: TRBV28; CDR3: CASSLSTPDRANQPQHF; DNA: TGTGCCAGCAGTTTATCAACCCCTGACAGGGCCAATCAGCCCCAGCATTTT
J: TRBJ2-1; D: TRBD2; size: -; V: TRBV9; CDR3: CASSVSGRTYNEQFF; DNA: TGTGCCAGCAGCGTTAGCGGGAGAACCTACAATGAGCAGTTCTTC
J: TRBJ2-7; D: TRBD2; size: -; V: TRBV4-3; CDR3: CASSQSLAGVYEQYF; DNA: TGCGCCAGCAGCCAAAGCCTAGCGGGAGTCTACGAGCAGTACTTC
J: TRBJ1-2; D: TRBD1; size: -; V: TRBV6-5; CDR3: CASSPRTGSWNGYTF; DNA: TGTGCCAGCAGTCCAAGGACAGGGTCGTGGAATGGCTACACCTTC
J: TRBJ1-3; D: -; size: -; V: TRBV9; CDR3: CASSPPGHSGNTIYF; DNA: TGTGCCAGCAGCCCACCTGGGCACTCTGGAAACACCATATATTTT